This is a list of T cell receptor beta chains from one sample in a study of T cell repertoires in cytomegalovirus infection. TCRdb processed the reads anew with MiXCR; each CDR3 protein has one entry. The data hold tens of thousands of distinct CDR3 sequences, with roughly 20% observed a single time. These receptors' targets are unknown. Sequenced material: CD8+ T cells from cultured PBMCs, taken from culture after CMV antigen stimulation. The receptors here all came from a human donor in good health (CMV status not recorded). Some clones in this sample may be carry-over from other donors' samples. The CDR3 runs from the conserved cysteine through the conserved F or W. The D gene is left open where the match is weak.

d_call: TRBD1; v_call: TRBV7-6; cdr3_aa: CASSLGGQSEDNEQFF
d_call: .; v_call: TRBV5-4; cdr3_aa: CASSLDPRSGPGTGELFF
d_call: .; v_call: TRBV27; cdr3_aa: CASSISPTGAGYTF
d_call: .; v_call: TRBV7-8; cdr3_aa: CASRQETYNEQFF
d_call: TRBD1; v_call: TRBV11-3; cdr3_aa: CASSSDRETEAFF
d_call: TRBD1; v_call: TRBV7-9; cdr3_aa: CASRVGQGGADTQYF
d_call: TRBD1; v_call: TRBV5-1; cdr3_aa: CASSPDRGTNEQFF
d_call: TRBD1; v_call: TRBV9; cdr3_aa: CASSSDDRARETQYF
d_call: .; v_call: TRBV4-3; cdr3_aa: CASSQTALGPYEQYF
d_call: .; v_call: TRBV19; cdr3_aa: CASSIRPGVGNEQFF
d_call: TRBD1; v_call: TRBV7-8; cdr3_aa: CASSADRGLDTQYF
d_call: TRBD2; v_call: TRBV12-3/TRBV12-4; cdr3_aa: CASTPGGTSYEQYF
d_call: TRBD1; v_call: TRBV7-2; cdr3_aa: CASSLGVMTGQGLHEQYF
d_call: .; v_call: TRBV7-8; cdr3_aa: CASSMKRVDYGYTF
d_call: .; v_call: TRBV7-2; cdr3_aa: CATLGGSGAEAFF
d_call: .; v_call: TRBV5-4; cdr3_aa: CASSAQNREVREF
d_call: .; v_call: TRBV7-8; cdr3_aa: CASKMSSGNTIYF
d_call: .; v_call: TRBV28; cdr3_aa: CASSAPGTETQYF
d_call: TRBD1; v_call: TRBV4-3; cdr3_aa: CASSQDSGQGFSPLHF
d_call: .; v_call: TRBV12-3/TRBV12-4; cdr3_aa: CASANNEQFF
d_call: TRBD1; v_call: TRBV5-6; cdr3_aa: CASSQSTGPYPNEQFF
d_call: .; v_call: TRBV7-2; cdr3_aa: CASSSRPYEGEYEQYF
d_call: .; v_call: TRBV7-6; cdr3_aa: CASSLKPRGDSPLHF
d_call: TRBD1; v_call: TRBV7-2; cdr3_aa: CASSSSAGQGVYGYTF
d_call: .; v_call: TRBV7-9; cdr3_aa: CASSLVTGKETQYF
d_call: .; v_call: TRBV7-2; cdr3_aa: CASSYDMANIQYF
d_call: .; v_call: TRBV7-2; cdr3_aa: CASSLSLGLFVDEQFF
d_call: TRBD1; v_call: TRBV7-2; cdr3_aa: CASSFTDRLLAGANVLTF
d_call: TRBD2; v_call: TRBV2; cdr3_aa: CASGDMGGGNEQFF
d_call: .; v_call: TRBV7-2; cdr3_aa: CASSLNREETQYF
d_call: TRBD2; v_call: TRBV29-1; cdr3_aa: CSALAGSYNEQFF
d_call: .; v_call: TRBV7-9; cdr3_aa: CASSLALGSGANVLTF
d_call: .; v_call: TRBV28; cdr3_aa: CASSLSFNYGYTF